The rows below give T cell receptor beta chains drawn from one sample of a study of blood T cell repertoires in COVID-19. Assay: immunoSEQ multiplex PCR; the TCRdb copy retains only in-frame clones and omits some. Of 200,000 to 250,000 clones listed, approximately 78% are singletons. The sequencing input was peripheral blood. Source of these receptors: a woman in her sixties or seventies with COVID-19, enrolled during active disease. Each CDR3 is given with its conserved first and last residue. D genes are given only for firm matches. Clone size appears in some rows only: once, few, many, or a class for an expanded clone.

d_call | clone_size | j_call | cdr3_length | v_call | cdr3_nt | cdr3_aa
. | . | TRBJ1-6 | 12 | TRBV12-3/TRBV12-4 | TGTGCCAGCAGTAGGGAGTTTTCACCCCTCCACTTT | CASSREFSPLHF
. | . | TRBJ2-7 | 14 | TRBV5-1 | TGCGCCAGCAGCTTGGACCGTCGGGGCTACGAGCAGTACTTC | CASSLDRRGYEQYF
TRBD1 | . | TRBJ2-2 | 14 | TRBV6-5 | TGTGCCAGCAGGGGACAGGGGCCCACCGGGGAGCTGTTTTTT | CASRGQGPTGELFF
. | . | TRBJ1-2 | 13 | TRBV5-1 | TGCGCCAGCAGCCTGGCGCGGGAGGTCGGCTACACCTTC | CASSLAREVGYTF
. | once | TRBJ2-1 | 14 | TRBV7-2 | TGTGCCAGCAGCCGGAGGGCCGCGTACAATGAGCAGTTCTTC | CASSRRAAYNEQFF
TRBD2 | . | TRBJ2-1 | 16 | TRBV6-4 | TGTGCCAGCATTGGGGGGGGAACGAGCTCCTACAATGAGCAGTTCTTC | CASIGGGTSSYNEQFF
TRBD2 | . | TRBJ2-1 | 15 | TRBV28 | TGTGCCAGCATCGTGGGGAGCGGGAGGGCAGAGGAGCAGTTCTTC | CASIVGSGRAEEQFF
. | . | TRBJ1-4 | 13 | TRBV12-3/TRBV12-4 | TGTGCCAGCACGACCGGGTTGGAGGAAAAACTGTTTTTT | CASTTGLEEKLFF
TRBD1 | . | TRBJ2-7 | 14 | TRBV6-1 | TGTGCCAGTAGTCCGGGACAGGATATCTACGAGCAGTACTTC | CASSPGQDIYEQYF
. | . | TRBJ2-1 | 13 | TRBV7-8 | TGTGCCAGCAGCTTAGTTCCGGACAATGAGCAGTTCTTC | CASSLVPDNEQFF
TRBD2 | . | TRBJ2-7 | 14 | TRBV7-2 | TGTGCCAGCAGCGCCTCTAGCGGGACCTACGAGCAGTACTTC | CASSASSGTYEQYF
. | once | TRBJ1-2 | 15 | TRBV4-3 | TGCGCCAGCAGCCGCTACGAAGGGAGGGACTATGGCTACACCTTC | CASSRYEGRDYGYTF
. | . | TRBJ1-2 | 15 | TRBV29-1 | TGCAGCGTTGAAGGCCGGGACATCGGGCACTATGGCTACACCTTC | CSVEGRDIGHYGYTF
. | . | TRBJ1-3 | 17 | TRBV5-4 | TGTGCCAGCAGCTTGGCAGGACGGGGACTTGCTGGAAACACCATATATTTT | CASSLAGRGLAGNTIYF
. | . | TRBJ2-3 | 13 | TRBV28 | TGTGCCAGCAGGGCTCAGGGCCCAGATACGCAGTATTTT | CASRAQGPDTQYF
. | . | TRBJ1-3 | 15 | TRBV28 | TGTGCCAGCAGTTTCCGGGGTAGGACTGGAAACACCATATATTTT | CASSFRGRTGNTIYF
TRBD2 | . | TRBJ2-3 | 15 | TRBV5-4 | TGTGCCAGCAGCTTGAGAGCGGGAGGGGCAGATACGCAGTATTTT | CASSLRAGGADTQYF
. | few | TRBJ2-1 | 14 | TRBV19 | TGTGCCAGTAACCCCCGATCGGGGTTGCATGAGCAGTTCTTC | CASNPRSGLHEQFF
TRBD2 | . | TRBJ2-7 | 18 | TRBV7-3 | TGTGCCAGCAGCTTTAGGGCAGGGGCGAGCGGGAGCTCCTACGAGCAGTACTTC | CASSFRAGASGSSYEQYF
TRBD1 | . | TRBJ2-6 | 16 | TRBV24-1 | TGTGCCACCAGTGAAGCTACAGGGGCTGGGGCCAACGTCCTGACTTTC | CATSEATGAGANVLTF
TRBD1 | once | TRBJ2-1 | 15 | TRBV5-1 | TGCGCCAGCAGCTTGGCGGGACAGGGTTACAATGAGCAGTTCTTC | CASSLAGQGYNEQFF
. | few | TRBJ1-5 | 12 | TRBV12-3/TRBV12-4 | TGTGCCAGCGGCGGAGACCATCAGCCCCAGCATTTT | CASGGDHQPQHF
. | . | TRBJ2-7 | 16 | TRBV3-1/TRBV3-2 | TGTGCCAGCAGCCAAGGGCTCGGGCGGTGGGGAGGCGAGCAGTACTTC | CASSQGLGRWGGEQYF
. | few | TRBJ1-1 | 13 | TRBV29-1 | TGCAGCGTTGAGGGAGGCCGGGGCACTGAAGCTTTCTTT | CSVEGGRGTEAFF
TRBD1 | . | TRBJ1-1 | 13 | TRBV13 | TGTGCCAGCAGCTTAGGGACAGGGGACGAAGCTTTCTTT | CASSLGTGDEAFF
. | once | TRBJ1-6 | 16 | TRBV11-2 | TGTGCCAGCAGCTTAGCGGCAGGCTCCTATAATTCACCCCTCCACTTT | CASSLAAGSYNSPLHF
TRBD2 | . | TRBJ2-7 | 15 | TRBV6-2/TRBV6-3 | TGTGCCAGCAGCCTCGGACTAGCGATTTCCTACGAGCAGTACTTC | CASSLGLAISYEQYF
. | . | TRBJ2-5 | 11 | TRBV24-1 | TGTGCCACCAGTGATACCCTAAGAGATTACTTC | CATSDTLRDYF
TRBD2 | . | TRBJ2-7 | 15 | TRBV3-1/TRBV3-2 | TGTGCCAGCGGACGGACTAGCGCGACTTGGACCGAGCAGTACTTC | CASGRTSATWTEQYF
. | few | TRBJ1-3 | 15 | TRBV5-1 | TGCGCCAGCAGCTTGGCCGAGAACTCTGGAAACACCATATATTTT | CASSLAENSGNTIYF
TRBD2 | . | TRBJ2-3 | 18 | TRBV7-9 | TGTGCCAGCAGCACCCTTTTGGTAGCGGGAGAGGTAGGACGGACGCAGTATTTT | CASSTLLVAGEVGRTQYF
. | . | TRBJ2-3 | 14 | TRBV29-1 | TGCAGCGTTCGAGGGCTTACTAGCACAGATACGCAGTATTTT | CSVRGLTSTDTQYF
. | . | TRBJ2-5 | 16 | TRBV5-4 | TGTGCCAGCAGCGCCTTACAGGCGACAGGCGCAGAGACCCAGTACTTC | CASSALQATGAETQYF
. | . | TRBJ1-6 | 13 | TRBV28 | TGTGCCAGCTGGACAGCTTATAATTCACCCCTCCACTTT | CASWTAYNSPLHF
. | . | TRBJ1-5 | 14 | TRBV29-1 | TGCAGCCCCCAGGGCACTCCAAGCAATCAGCCCCAGCATTTT | CSPQGTPSNQPQHF
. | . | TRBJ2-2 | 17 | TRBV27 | TGTGCCAGCAGTTTAACCCCCGCCGGGACGAACACCGGGGAGCTGTTTTTT | CASSLTPAGTNTGELFF
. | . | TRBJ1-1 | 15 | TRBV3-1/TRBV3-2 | TGTGCCAGCAGCCAAGAGAGCGGGGTGAACACTGAAGCTTTCTTT | CASSQESGVNTEAFF
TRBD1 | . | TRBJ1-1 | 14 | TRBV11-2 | TGTGCCAGCAGTTACGGGACAGGGAACACTGAAGCTTTCTTT | CASSYGTGNTEAFF